This TCR beta chain emerged from a study of regulatory T cells in long-lasting Graves disease. With iRepertoire HTBI primers and Arm-PCR of CDR3 regions, TCR beta libraries were built. TCRdb analysed the multiplex PCR reads with MiXCR anew, one entry per CDR3 protein. The sample shows 500,000 or so distinct CDR3 sequences, 12% to 15% of them seen only once. The time point denotes: newly diagnosed GD, antithyroid drugs for less than 3 months. PBMC RNA served as the TCR library source. Graves' disease diagnoses used American Thyroid Association guidelines. The patient group derived from an endocrinology department in Xi'an, China. The same sample was also studied in work on T cells in Graves' hyperthyroidism and ophthalmopathy. That publication notes: TCR CDR3 underwent first-round RT-PCR with the HTBI primer set.

This receptor was taken from a woman between 50 and 59 years old with Graves disease. The sample here was peripheral blood mononuclear cells (PBMCs), taken at new diagnosis, from a patient treated with antithyroid drugs.

The CDR3 is CASSTRDRAFFETDTQYF. CDR3 DNA: TGTGCCAGCAGCACCCGGGACAGGGCTTTTTTTGAAACAGATACGCAGTATTTT. The V call is TRBV11-2, the J call TRBJ2-3; 9 bases fit TRBD1. With V trimmed by 5 bases and J by 3 bases, 15 bases remained unmatched. The CDR3 runs to 18 residues. From germline, CDR1 is SGHAT and CDR2 FQNNGV. Drawing the rest from reference TRBV11-2 and TRBJ2-3, the complete variable domain is EAGVAQSPRYKIIEKRQSVAFWCNPISGHATLYWYQQILGQGPKLLIQFQNNGVVDDSQLPKDRFSAERLKGVDSTLKIQPAKLEDSAVYLCASSTRDRAFFETDTQYFGPGTRLTVL.